The 16 T cell receptor beta chains listed next were all sequenced from one sample in a study of control samples from healthy donors and cancer patients. Only in-frame clones appear in the TCRdb table, and some are missing; sequencing was by immunoSEQ multiplex PCR. The repertoire includes roughly 170,000 clones, about 94% of them detected once, and 4.1% sits in the top ten. Sequenced input: blood. These receptor sequences come from a woman aged 55 to 70 in good health.

The chain uses TRBV5-1 and TRBJ1-4, with a possible D match to TRBD1 (6 bases). CDR1 is SGHRS and CDR2 is YFSETQ in the germline V gene. CDR3 length equals 16 residues. Trimming took 4 bases from V and 6 from J, leaving 19 bases between them. The CDR3 region has the DNA TGCGCCAGCAGCCCTCAGGGGCTCGGGAGGTATGAAAAACTGTTTTTT. Encoded protein: CASSPQGLGRYEKLFF.

This clone came up once. The chain employs TRBV5-1 and TRBJ2-3, with 8 bases identical to TRBD2. Germline V gene data show CDR1 as SGHRS and CDR2 as YFSETQ. The CDR3 loop spans 15 amino acids. Trimming cost V 5 bases and J 2 bases; bases outside gene matches: 7. CDR3 sequence reads: CASSPREDTTDTQYF. The CDR3 DNA sequence: TGCGCCAGCAGTCCGCGGGAGGACACCACAGATACGCAGTATTTT.

This clone was recorded a few times. This chain connects TRBV4-1 to TRBJ2-7; D not resolved. Trimming pared 0 bases from V and 3 bases from J, leaving 9 bases between. The CDR3 has 14 residues. Germline V gives CDR1 MGHRA, CDR2 YSYEKL. CDR3 sequence reads: CASSQEGRGYEQYF. The CDR3 nucleotides read TGCGCCAGCAGCCAAGAGGGCCGAGGCTACGAGCAGTACTTC.

This chain links TRBV7-9 with TRBJ2-7, with 7 bases that match TRBD1. The CDR3 contains 14 residues. Germline CDR1 is SEHNR and CDR2 is FQNEAQ (reference sequence). With V trimmed by 5 bases and J by 3 bases, 7 bases remained unmatched. CDR3 protein: CASSPRTGHYEQYF. The CDR3 bases are TGTGCCAGCAGCCCCCGGACAGGCCACTACGAGCAGTACTTC.

J is TRBJ2-2 and V is TRBV6-2 or TRBV6-3; 8 bases fit TRBD1. Germline V lookup: CDR1 MNHEY, CDR2 SVGEGT. After removal of 4 bases from V and 4 bases from J, the junction contained 5 bases not matched to a gene. This CDR3 has 15 residues. CDR3 sequence: CASSSQGAGTGELFF. As DNA, the CDR3 is TGTGCCAGCAGTTCCCAGGGGGCAGGCACCGGGGAGCTGTTTTTT.

The chain recombines TRBV2 with TRBJ1-1, with a weak D call TRBD1 (5 bases). Trimming left V 5 bases short and J 1 base short, with 11 bases between. The CDR3 has 14 amino acids. From germline, CDR1 is SNHLY and CDR2 FYNNEI. The CDR3 loop reads CASSSRGPNTEAFF. CDR3 nucleotide sequence: TGTGCCAGCAGTAGTAGGGGACCGAACACTGAAGCTTTCTTT.

The J gene is TRBJ2-3, the V gene TRBV5-1; D is possibly TRBD2 (6 bases). Germline CDR1 SGHRS, CDR2 YFSETQ. The CDR3 is made up of 13 amino acids. V lost 5 bases and J lost 1, with 8 bases in between. The CDR3 nucleotides read TGCGCCAGCAGGGCTAGCGGCACAGATACGCAGTATTTT. Its translation is CASRASGTDTQYF.

The rearrangement joins TRBV4-3 to TRBJ2-6; possible D gene TRBD1, 6 bases. The ends were cut back, 2 bases at V and 0 bases at J, with 14 bases in the middle. Germline CDR1 LGHNA, CDR2 YSLEER. The CDR3 runs 18 residues. DNA for the CDR3: TGCGCCAGCAGCCAACGGGATTTCAGGGGCTCTGGGGCCAACGTCCTGACTTTC. This gives the protein CASSQRDFRGSGANVLTF.

The rearrangement uses TRBV6-6 and TRBJ1-3, with D possibly matching TRBD1 (5 bases). Germline V gene data show CDR1 as MNHNY and CDR2 as SVGAGI (reference sequence). Trimming took off 10 bases at V and 0 bases at J, with 10 bases between the two ends. The CDR3 extends over 13 amino acids. In DNA, the CDR3 is TGTGCCACGGGGGGAAGCTCTGGAAACACCATATATTTT. Protein: CATGGSSGNTIYF.

The rearrangement joins TRBV18 to TRBJ1-1, with D possibly matching TRBD1 (6 bases). V was cut by 8 bases and J by 1 base, with 14 bases left in between. The germline V gene encodes CDR1 KGHSH and CDR2 LQKENI. CDR3 length: 14 residues. The CDR3 loop reads CASVPGHSNTEAFF. The CDR3, as DNA: TGTGCCAGCGTACCGGGACACTCGAACACTGAAGCTTTCTTT.

This chain uses TRBV3-1 (or the pseudogene TRBV3-2) with TRBJ2-2; D may be TRBD2 (6 bases). Germline V gives CDR1 LGHDT, CDR2 YNNKEL (reference sequence). Trimming stripped 1 base from V and 6 bases from J, with 6 bases between. The CDR3 length is 13 residues. This CDR3 reads CASSQAGAGELFF. The DNA of the CDR3 is TGTGCCAGCAGCCAAGCGGGGGCCGGGGAGCTGTTTTTT.

This rearrangement joins TRBV4-1 to TRBJ2-1, with no clear D. The CDR3 covers 16 residues. The V end was cut by 0 bases, the J end by 9 bases, with 18 bases between. Germline CDR1 reads MGHRA; CDR2 reads YSYEKL. In DNA, the CDR3 is TGCGCCAGCAGCCAAGACGGAACCGGTTTTGGTAGTGAGCAGTTCTTC. This gives the protein CASSQDGTGFGSEQFF.

This chain joins TRBV15 and TRBJ1-1; a possible D gene is TRBD1 (5 bases). Trimming removed 1 base at V and 4 bases at J, with 16 bases between. Germline lookup yields CDR1 LNHNV and CDR2 YYDKDF (reference sequence). The CDR3 has 16 amino acids. CDR3 sequence reads: CATSRGTLGGGTEAFF. The CDR3, as DNA: TGTGCCACCAGCAGAGGAACCTTGGGGGGGGGCACTGAAGCTTTCTTT.

As for this clone: Within the sample, other DNA sequences also encode this same CDR3. The chain couples TRBV2 to TRBJ1-1, with D perhaps matching TRBD1 (5 bases). Germline-derived CDR1 and CDR2 are SNHLY and FYNNEI. V was trimmed by 6 bases and J by 1 base, leaving 12 bases between them. The CDR3 covers 14 residues. CDR3 protein: CASRGRGRNTEAFF. CDR3 DNA: TGTGCCAGCAGAGGGAGGGGTCGGAACACTGAAGCTTTCTTT.

The rearrangement uses TRBV3-1 (or the pseudogene TRBV3-2) and TRBJ2-1; TRBD1 matches 8 bases. Trimming took 1 base from V and 6 from J; bases not matched to a gene: 5. The germline CDR1 and CDR2 sequences are LGHDT and YNNKEL (reference sequence). The CDR3 covers 15 residues. CDR3 DNA: TGTGCCAGCAGCCAAGTCGTAACAGGGGGCAATGAGCAGTTCTTC. Its protein product is CASSQVVTGGNEQFF.

This rearrangement joins TRBV11-2 to TRBJ2-6, with a weak D call TRBD1 (6 bases). Trimming shortened V by 3 bases and J by 0 bases, and 9 bases separated the two germline ends. The length of the CDR3 is 16 residues. Germline CDR1 and CDR2: SGHAT and FQNNGV. CDR3 nucleotides: TGTGCCAGCAGCTTCAGGGGTCCCTCTGGGGCCAACGTCCTGACTTTC. This gives the protein CASSFRGPSGANVLTF.